This passage covers 32 T cell receptor beta chains from one sample sequenced in a study of radiotherapy plus CTLA-4 blockade in lung cancer. Measured with immunoSEQ multiplex PCR; TCRdb has only the in-frame clones, and not every one. The data hold some 73,000 clones, with over 70% observed a single time. The sequencing used peripheral blood, collected from a patient treated with radiotherapy plus ipilimumab. Every receptor here comes from a human donor with non-small cell lung cancer whose response to radiotherapy plus ipilimumab could not be evaluated. Some clones in this sample may be carry-over from other donors' samples.

On this clone: Sequence at one end of the junction differs from germline and may be a read error. CDR3 sequence: CASSPQGRAYEQYF. The CDR3 nucleotides read TGTGCCAGCTCGCCACAGGGGAGGGCCTACGAGCAGTACTTC. The chain carries TRBV18 and TRBJ2-7; D may correspond to TRBD1 or TRBD2 (7 bases each). The germline CDR1 and CDR2 sequences are KGHSH and LQKENI. The CDR3 spans 14 residues.

The table lists this clone with a few counts. The rearrangement uses TRBV28 and TRBJ1-4; D remains ambiguous. Between the trimmed V and J ends, which lost 3 bases and 3 bases, there was a span of 8 bases. This CDR3 contains 14 residues. CDR1 MDHEN and CDR2 SYDVKM come from the germline V gene. The CDR3, as DNA: TGTGCCAGCAGTTTGTCCGGTCCTAATGAAAAACTGTTTTTT. Translating gives CASSLSGPNEKLFF. Full variable domain (outside the CDR3, taken from reference TRBV28 and TRBJ1-4): DVKVTQSSRYLVKRTGEKVFLECVQDMDHENMFWYRQDPGLGLRLIYFSYDVKMKEKGDIPEGYSVSREKKERFSLILESASTNQTSMYLCASSLSGPNEKLFFGSGTQLSVL.

This sequence joins TRBV5-1 and TRBJ2-6; D uncertain. The CDR3 totals 17 residues. The V gene lost 2 bases and the J gene lost 2 bases, with 14 bases spanning the gap. CDR1 and CDR2 (germline): SGHRS, YFSETQ. CDR3 sequence reads: CASSLTSTTPGANVLTF. CDR3 DNA sequence: TGCGCCAGCAGCTTAACAAGTACCACGCCTGGGGCCAACGTCCTGACTTTC.

This clone appeared a single time. This chain links TRBV27 with TRBJ2-2; 8 bases map to TRBD1. Looked up from germline, CDR1 is MNHEY and CDR2 is SMNVEV (reference sequence). The trim removed 2 bases at V and 6 bases at J, leaving 5 bases unmatched. The CDR3 runs 15 residues. The CDR3 here is CASSLGQGAAGELFF. The CDR3 DNA reads TGTGCCAGCAGTTTAGGTCAGGGGGCGGCCGGGGAGCTGTTTTTT.

The gene calls are TRBV4-3 and TRBJ2-3, with TRBD2 matching 8 bases. Trimming removed 0 bases from V and 2 bases from J; junction bases left unmatched: 10. CDR1 is LGHNA and CDR2 is YSLEER in the germline V gene. There are 18 residues in the CDR3. This CDR3 reads CASSQEPRPGGITDTQYF. The CDR3 nucleotides are TGCGCCAGCAGCCAAGAACCTCGGCCGGGGGGGATCACAGATACGCAGTATTTT.

The rearrangement links TRBV1 to TRBJ2-2; the tabulated D call, TRBD1, remains unverified against the DNA. TRBV1 is a listed pseudogene. The CDR3 has 15 residues. Here the CDR3 DNA reads TGCACCAGCAGCCGCCGGGGACACGGCACCGGGGAGCTGTTTTTT. Translation: CTSSRRGHGTGELFF.

This chain uses TRBV30 with TRBJ1-5; TRBD1 is a possible D gene (5 bases). V was shortened by 2 bases and J by 4 bases, with 9 bases between the two germline ends. Germline assignment: CDR1 GTSNPN and CDR2 SVGIG (reference sequence). The CDR3 is 13 residues long. For the CDR3, the DNA is TGTGCCTGGAGTCCGAAGGGGAATCAGCCCCAGCATTTT. Amino acid sequence: CAWSPKGNQPQHF. The variable domain in full, completed from reference TRBV30 and TRBJ1-5, reads SQTIHQWPATLVQPVGSPLSLECTVEGTSNPNLYWYRQAAGRGLQLLFYSVGIGQISSEVPQNLSASRPQDRQFILSSKKLLLSDSGFYLCAWSPKGNQPQHFGDGTRLSIL.

About this clone itself: The junction does not match germline at one end; this may be a read error. The chain is built from TRBV7-7 and TRBJ2-1; 10 nucleotides match TRBD2. Germline CDR1 SSHAT, CDR2 FNYEAQ (reference sequence). The CDR3 runs to 15 residues. CDR3 loop: CASSSLAGGYNEQFF. In DNA, the CDR3 is TGTGCTAGCAGCTCCTTAGCGGGGGGCTACAATGAGCAGTTCTTC.

CDR3 bases: TGCGCCAGCAGCTTGGTGCGGGGGGGGCCCGCCGGGGAGCTGTTTTTT. It translates to CASSLVRGGPAGELFF. This chain joins TRBV5-1 and TRBJ2-2; 9 positions match TRBD2. V lost 0 bases to trimming and J lost 6 bases; unmatched junction nucleotides: 6. CDR3 length: 16 residues. CDR1 SGHRS and CDR2 YFSETQ come from the germline V gene.

The chain has TRBV27 and TRBJ2-7; D call uncertain. The V and J ends lost 1 base and 6 bases respectively, with 13 bases between them. Looked up from germline, CDR1 is MNHEY and CDR2 is SMNVEV (reference sequence). This CDR3 region has 14 residues. The CDR3 is CASSLFGSTGEQYF. CDR3 bases: TGTGCCAGCAGTTTATTTGGGTCCACGGGCGAGCAGTACTTC.

The rearrangement uses TRBV20-1 and TRBJ2-1; the D is unclear. Germline V gives CDR1 DFQATT, CDR2 SNEGSKA (reference sequence). V gave up 0 bases and J gave up 8 bases, with 5 bases separating them. This CDR3 has 11 amino acids. As DNA, the CDR3 is TGCAGTGCTAGAGATCACTATGAGCAGTTCTTC. As protein: CSARDHYEQFF.

The chain employs TRBV11-1 and TRBJ2-1; D remains unclear. Germline values: CDR1 SGHAT, CDR2 FQDESV (reference sequence). The CDR3 has 12 residues. Trimming removed 5 bases at V and 10 bases at J, with 12 bases between. CDR3 protein: CASSTLANEQFF. CDR3 bases: TGTGCCAGCAGCACCCTCGCGAACGAGCAGTTCTTC.

This clone was seen a handful of times. For the CDR3, the DNA is TGTGCCATCAGTGAGGGGGGGACAGAAATCTACGAGCAGTACTTC. Protein: CAISEGGTEIYEQYF. The rearrangement joins TRBV10-3 to TRBJ2-7; D is possibly TRBD1 (7 bases). The V end lost 2 bases, the J end lost 3 bases, and 14 bases lay between the germline ends. Germline V gene sequence: CDR1 ENHRY, CDR2 SYGVKD. The CDR3 contains 15 residues.

V gene TRBV11-3 combines with J gene TRBJ1-6; D possibly corresponds to TRBD1 (6 bases). The V gene lost 2 bases and the J gene lost 10 bases, with 18 bases spanning the gap. The CDR3 loop spans 16 amino acids. Per germline, CDR1 SGHNT and CDR2 YENEEA. In DNA form, the CDR3 reads TGTGCCAGCAGCTTATACGGGCAGGGGCAAGGGTCACCCCTCCACTTT. This encodes CASSLYGQGQGSPLHF.

This sequence joins TRBV4-3 and TRBJ2-1; 7 nucleotides line up with TRBD2. The CDR3 covers 16 residues. Losses at the gene ends were 4 bases for V and 5 bases for J; bases not matched to a gene: 11. Germline V gene lookup returns CDR1 LGHNA and CDR2 YSLEER. CDR3 residues: CASSLLVGGTHNEQFF. In nucleotides, the CDR3 is TGCGCCAGCAGCCTCCTCGTGGGGGGGACTCACAATGAGCAGTTCTTC.

This chain uses TRBV30 with TRBJ1-5; 9 nucleotides match TRBD1. Germline values: CDR1 GTSNPN, CDR2 SVGIG (reference sequence). V lost 4 bases and J lost 1; bases outside the gene matches: 11. There are 17 residues in the CDR3. The DNA of the CDR3 is TGTGCCTGGACCTTCCCGGGGACAGGGTTAAGCAATCAGCCCCAGCATTTT. Its protein product is CAWTFPGTGLSNQPQHF. Using reference TRBV30 and TRBJ1-5 for the parts outside the CDR3, the full variable domain is SQTIHQWPATLVQPVGSPLSLECTVEGTSNPNLYWYRQAAGRGLQLLFYSVGIGQISSEVPQNLSASRPQDRQFILSSKKLLLSDSGFYLCAWTFPGTGLSNQPQHFGDGTRLSIL.

As for this clone: A read error may account for a junction end that differs from germline. The J gene is TRBJ2-2, the V gene TRBV7-7, with TRBD2 matching 8 bases. Germline CDR1 SSHAT, CDR2 FNYEAQ (reference sequence). The CDR3 length is 14 residues. CDR3 sequence reads: CASSLAGSSGELFF. The CDR3 DNA reads TGTGCTAGCAGCCTAGCGGGCTCCTCCGGGGAGCTGTTTTTT.

The chain is built from TRBV5-1 and TRBJ1-2, with 7 positions matching TRBD1. Germline V gene sequence: CDR1 SGHRS, CDR2 YFSETQ. The V gene end was trimmed by 4 bases and the J gene end by 3 bases; junction bases not matched to a gene: 3. CDR3 length: 13 amino acids. This CDR3 reads CASSLGTDYGYTF. CDR3 in DNA: TGCGCCAGCAGCCTCGGGACAGACTATGGCTACACCTTC.

This clone was recorded once. The chain recombines TRBV6-5 with TRBJ2-5, with 9 bases lining up with TRBD1. V dropped 5 bases and J dropped 4; count of bases not matched to a gene: 2. Germline lookup yields CDR1 MNHEY and CDR2 SVGAGI. This CDR3 has 13 amino acids. CDR3 coding DNA: TGTGCCAGCAGTAGACAGGGGGGAGAGACCCAGTACTTC. The encoded protein is CASSRQGGETQYF.

This chain joins TRBV7-6 and TRBJ2-1, with 14 bases that match TRBD2. With 5 bases clipped from V and 7 bases from J, the junction kept 4 bases outside the gene matches. CDR3 size: 15 residues. Looked up from germline, CDR1 is SGHVS and CDR2 is FNYEAQ. CDR3 sequence (DNA): TGTGCCAGCAGCCGACTAGCGGGGGGGCGAAATGAGCAGTTCTTC. Translating gives CASSRLAGGRNEQFF.

The chain joins TRBV18 to TRBJ2-7, with a tentative D call TRBD2 (6 bases). The V gene lost 5 bases and the J gene lost 5 bases, with 28 bases spanning the gap. The length of the CDR3 is 18 residues. The germline CDR1 and CDR2 sequences are KGHSH and LQKENI. The CDR3 bases are TGTGCCAGCTCATCGTCGGAGAAGCGGGCCCGGGGAGGCGACGAGCAGTACTTC. Translated, it gives CASSSSEKRARGGDEQYF. Looking up the rest from reference TRBV18 and TRBJ2-7 gives the full variable domain: NAGVMQNPRHLVRRRGQEARLRCSPMKGHSHVYWYRQLPEEGLKFMVYLQKENIIDESGMPKERFSAEFPKEGPSILRIQQVVRGDSAAYFCASSSSEKRARGGDEQYFGPGTRLTVT.

V usage is TRBV4-2 and J usage is TRBJ2-3; TRBD2 aligns across 9 bases. This CDR3 has 15 amino acids. From germline, CDR1 is LGHNA and CDR2 YNFKEQ. J lost 2 bases, V lost 9 bases, and 9 bases had no gene match. The CDR3 region is CASRTSGSYTDTQYF. The CDR3 nucleotides are TGTGCCAGTCGTACTAGCGGGTCTTACACAGATACGCAGTATTTT.

This clone was seen just once. J is TRBJ2-5 and V is TRBV6-1; 14 bases map to TRBD2. Per germline, CDR1 MNHNS and CDR2 SASEGT. J lost 6 bases, V lost 5 bases, and 5 bases had no gene match. The CDR3 length is 15 residues. As DNA, the CDR3 is TGTGCCAGCAGTCGACTAGCGGGGGGGCTGCAGACCCAGTACTTC. Translating gives CASSRLAGGLQTQYF.

The chain uses TRBV2 and TRBJ2-1, with no clear D. The CDR3 has 12 amino acids. The germline gives CDR1 SNHLY, CDR2 FYNNEI. V lost 6 bases to trimming and J lost 8 bases, with 11 bases between them. The CDR3 is CASRVRGDEQFF. The CDR3 DNA sequence: TGTGCCAGCAGGGTTAGAGGCGATGAGCAGTTCTTC.

The gene calls are TRBV30 and TRBJ1-5; D ambiguous. This CDR3 region has 17 residues. The germline V gene encodes CDR1 GTSNPN and CDR2 SVGIG (reference sequence). V lost 2 bases, J lost 4 bases, and 21 bases lay in between. CDR3 sequence: CAWSPEGAMRVNQPQHF. The CDR3 DNA sequence: TGTGCCTGGAGTCCCGAAGGAGCAATGAGGGTTAATCAGCCCCAGCATTTT. Looking up the rest from reference TRBV30 and TRBJ1-5 gives the full variable domain: SQTIHQWPATLVQPVGSPLSLECTVEGTSNPNLYWYRQAAGRGLQLLFYSVGIGQISSEVPQNLSASRPQDRQFILSSKKLLLSDSGFYLCAWSPEGAMRVNQPQHFGDGTRLSIL.

The chain links TRBV18 to TRBJ1-1; D uncertain. The CDR3 length is 12 residues. The germline V gene has CDR1 KGHSH and CDR2 LQKENI. Trimming took 6 bases from V and 1 from J, leaving 6 bases between them. The CDR3 protein is CASSGGNTEAFF. The CDR3 DNA sequence: TGTGCCAGCTCTGGAGGGAACACTGAAGCTTTCTTT.

This chain uses TRBV28 with TRBJ1-4; D gene uncertain. The V end was cut by 5 bases, the J end by 6 bases, with 19 bases between. The germline V gene has CDR1 MDHEN and CDR2 SYDVKM. The CDR3 length is 16 residues. CDR3 region: CASSPSLGVLYEKLFF. CDR3 in DNA: TGTGCCAGCAGTCCTAGCCTCGGGGTGCTCTATGAAAAACTGTTTTTT.

This clone has a single count. CDR3 sequence: CASRLGLTQYF. The DNA for the CDR3 is TGTGCAAGTCGCTTAGGACTGACCCAGTACTTC. The genes are TRBV12-2 and TRBJ2-5; the listed D gene, TRBD2, was not tested against the DNA. TRBV12-2 is an annotated pseudogene. CDR3 size: 11 residues.

The chain employs TRBV5-6 and TRBJ2-3; D remains ambiguous. The V and J ends lost 0 bases and 2 bases respectively, with 4 bases between them. Germline V gives CDR1 SGHDT, CDR2 YYEEEE. The length of the CDR3 is 13 residues. CDR3 nucleotide sequence: TGTGCCAGCAGCTTGGGTCACACAGATACGCAGTATTTT. Encoded protein: CASSLGHTDTQYF. The entire variable domain, with the rest obtained from reference TRBV5-6 and TRBJ2-3, is as follows: DAGVTQSPTHLIKTRGQQVTLRCSPKSGHDTVSWYQQALGQGPQFIFQYYEEEERQRGNFPDRFSGHQFPNYSSELNVNALLLGDSALYLCASSLGHTDTQYFGPGTRLTVL.

Comments on this clone: The sample holds other DNA sequences that translate to the same CDR3. The V gene is TRBV5-1, the J gene TRBJ2-5; the match to TRBD1 covers 9 bases. The trim removed 2 bases at V and 5 bases at J, leaving 4 bases unmatched. This CDR3 is 14 amino acids long. Germline V gives CDR1 SGHRS, CDR2 YFSETQ. The CDR3 sequence is CASSFRQGGETQYF. Written as DNA, the CDR3 is TGCGCCAGCAGCTTCAGACAGGGGGGTGAGACCCAGTACTTC.

The chain couples TRBV5-4 to TRBJ2-1; 7 positions agree with TRBD1. This CDR3 has 16 residues. After removal of 0 bases from V and 0 bases from J, the junction contained 3 bases not matched to a gene. Germline-derived CDR1 and CDR2 are SGHNT and YYREEE (reference sequence). DNA for the CDR3: TGTGCCAGCAGCTTGGAGGGGGCCAGCTCCTACAATGAGCAGTTCTTC. Translating gives CASSLEGASSYNEQFF.

The chain joins TRBV7-2 to TRBJ1-2; maybe TRBD1 (5 bases). Per germline, CDR1 SGHTA and CDR2 FQGNSA. Trimming removed 2 bases from V and 6 bases from J, with 13 bases in between. CDR3 length equals 14 residues. The CDR3 spells CASSLRQGFNGYTF. CDR3 DNA sequence: TGTGCCAGCAGCTTAAGGCAGGGTTTTAATGGCTACACCTTC.